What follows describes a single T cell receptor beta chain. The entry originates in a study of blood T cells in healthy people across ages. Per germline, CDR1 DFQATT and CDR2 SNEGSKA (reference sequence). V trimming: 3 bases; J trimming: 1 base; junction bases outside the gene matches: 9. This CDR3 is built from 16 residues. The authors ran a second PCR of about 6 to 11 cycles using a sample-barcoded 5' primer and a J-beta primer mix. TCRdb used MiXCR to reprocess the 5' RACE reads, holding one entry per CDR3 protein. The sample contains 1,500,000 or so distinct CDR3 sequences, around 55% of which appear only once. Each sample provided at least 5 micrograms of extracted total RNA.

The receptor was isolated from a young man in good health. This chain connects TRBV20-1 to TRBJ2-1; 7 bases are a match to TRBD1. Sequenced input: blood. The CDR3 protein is CSASPQGSYSYNEQFF. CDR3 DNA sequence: TGCAGTGCTAGTCCACAGGGGAGCTATTCCTACAATGAGCAGTTCTTC.